A single sample gave rise to the 8 T cell receptor beta chains below, sequenced in a study of long-term antiretroviral therapy in people with HIV. Version v3.0 of the immunoSEQ assay was performed at survey level. Using immunoSEQ multiplex PCR, the repertoire was profiled, and TCRdb retains in-frame clones only, with some absent. The table lists thousands of clones, roughly 89% of them singletons. The source material was unsorted PBMCs, sampled 0.3 years before starting antiretroviral therapy. The origin of the receptors is a man aged 25-40 years with HIV.

In this sample, this clone is medium-sized. The rearrangement links TRBV14 to TRBJ2-7; TRBD1 matches at 8 bases. Germline-derived CDR1 and CDR2 are SGHDN and FVKESK. The trim removed 3 bases at V and 0 bases at J, leaving 4 bases unmatched. CDR3 length: 15 amino acids. The CDR3, as DNA: TGTGCCAGCAGCCAGGGACAGGCCCCCTCCTACGAGCAGTACTTC. Translating gives CASSQGQAPSYEQYF.

The gene calls are TRBV30 and TRBJ2-7, with 11 bases matching TRBD2. This CDR3 contains 15 residues. Looked up from germline, CDR1 is GTSNPN and CDR2 is SVGIG (reference sequence). Losses at the gene ends were 2 bases for V and 6 bases for J; bases not matched to a gene: 9. The CDR3 nucleotides are TGTGCCTGGAGTCCTCGACTAGCGGGGACGGGCGAGCAGTACTTC. It is translated as CAWSPRLAGTGEQYF.

The CDR3 DNA reads as TGTGCCAGCAGCTTAGGTTCTAGCGGGAGGAGCGACGAGCAGTACTTC. The encoded protein is CASSLGSSGRSDEQYF. The chain combines TRBV11-3 with TRBJ2-7, with 11 bases that match TRBD2. J was trimmed by 5 bases and V by 1 base; bases with no gene match: 7. This CDR3 contains 16 residues. The germline CDR1 and CDR2 sequences are SGHNT and YENEEA.

Concerning this clone itself: The same CDR3 is also encoded by other DNA sequences in this sample. The chain has TRBV9 and TRBJ2-3; 11 bases fit TRBD2. V trimming: 4 bases; J trimming: 6 bases; junction bases outside the gene matches: 4. The germline gives CDR1 SGDLS, CDR2 YYNGEE. The length of the CDR3 is 14 residues. This CDR3 is CASSYSGGVDTQYF. Written as DNA, the CDR3 is TGTGCCAGCAGCTATAGCGGGGGGGTTGATACGCAGTATTTT.

The chain carries TRBV11-2 and TRBJ2-3; 8 nucleotides agree with TRBD1. V lost 1 base to trimming and J lost 2 bases; unmatched junction nucleotides: 2. Germline CDR1 and CDR2: SGHAT and FQNNGV. The CDR3 has 15 amino acids. The DNA for the CDR3 is TGTGCCAGCAGCTTAGGGACAGGGAACACAGATACGCAGTATTTT. This sequence encodes CASSLGTGNTDTQYF.

CDR3 region: CASSLERGHTGELFF. The CDR3 bases are TGTGCCAGCAGCTTAGAAAGGGGACACACCGGGGAGCTGTTTTTT. The chain couples TRBV7-3 to TRBJ2-2, with D possibly being TRBD1 or TRBD2 (5 bases each). Germline CDR1 and CDR2: SGHTA and FQGTGA. The CDR3 runs to 15 residues. V was trimmed by 2 bases and J by 3 bases, leaving 10 bases between them.

The chain combines TRBV7-2 with TRBJ1-3; perhaps TRBD1 as D (5 bases). V shed 5 bases and J shed 1 base, with 9 bases lying between them. CDR1 and CDR2 from the germline V gene are SGHTA and FQGNSA. The CDR3 consists of 14 residues. This CDR3 is CASSRDFSGNTIYF. CDR3 nucleotides: TGTGCCAGCAGCCGGGACTTTTCTGGAAACACCATATATTTT. The full variable domain, in which reference TRBV7-2 and TRBJ1-3 provide the parts outside the CDR3, is GAGVSQSPSNKVTEKGKDVELRCDPISGHTALYWYRQSLGQGLEFLIYFQGNSAPDKSGLPSDRFSAERTGGSVSTLTIQRTQQEDSAVYLCASSRDFSGNTIYFGEGSWLTVV.

The CDR3 is CASSLLRDPDELFF. CDR3 DNA sequence: TGCGCCAGCAGCTTGCTCAGGGACCCAGACGAACTGTTTTTT. The rearrangement joins TRBV5-1 to TRBJ1-4; tentative D call: TRBD1 (5 bases). V dropped 1 base and J dropped 12 bases, with 16 bases sitting between them. This CDR3 has 14 residues. Germline-derived CDR1 and CDR2 are SGHRS and YFSETQ. The whole variable domain, filled in from reference TRBV5-1 and TRBJ1-4, reads KAGVTQTPRYLIKTRGQQVTLSCSPISGHRSVSWYQQTPGQGLQFLFEYFSETQRNKGNFPGRFSGRQFSNSRSEMNVSTLELGDSALYLCASSLLRDPDELFFGSGTQLSVL.